The 17 T cell receptor beta chains below come from one sample, sequenced in a study of blood T cell repertoires in COVID-19. Produced via immunoSEQ multiplex PCR; TCRdb's table is partial and in-frame only. The sample records 540,000 or so clones, less than 90% being singletons. Sequenced: peripheral blood. Receptors originate from a woman aged 50 to 65 with COVID-19, enrolled during active disease.

The chain employs TRBV28 and TRBJ1-4; 9 nucleotides match TRBD1. V lost 4 bases to trimming and J lost 8 bases; unmatched junction nucleotides: 8. There are 15 residues in the CDR3. Germline V gives CDR1 MDHEN, CDR2 SYDVKM. The chain's CDR3 is CASSSPGQGPEKLFF. The CDR3 nucleotides are TGTGCCAGCAGTTCGCCGGGACAGGGTCCGGAAAAACTGTTTTTT.

Here the CDR3 DNA reads TGTGCCAGCAGCGTGGGCGGGGGGGACACAGATACGCAGTATTTT. The encoded protein is CASSVGGGDTDTQYF. The chain combines TRBV5-4 with TRBJ2-3; 9 positions match TRBD2. The CDR3 has 15 residues. Germline CDR1 reads SGHNT; CDR2 reads YYREEE (reference sequence). Trimming cost V 4 bases and J 2 bases; bases outside gene matches: 5.

This sequence joins TRBV19 and TRBJ2-1; maybe TRBD2 (6 bases). Germline V CDR1 and CDR2: LNHDA, SQIVND (reference sequence). The CDR3 runs to 13 residues. V lost 6 bases, J lost 5 bases, and 11 bases lay in between. DNA of the CDR3: TGTGCCAGTAGCCCGGGACTTAACAATGAGCAGTTCTTC. This translates into CASSPGLNNEQFF.

CDR3 sequence (DNA): TGTGCCAGCAGCTCTGGGCCTCCAGCCACCGGGGAGCTGTTTTTT. It codes for CASSSGPPATGELFF. V gene TRBV7-9 combines with J gene TRBJ2-2, with D hard to call. The length of the CDR3 is 15 residues. Germline CDR1 reads SEHNR; CDR2 reads FQNEAQ (reference sequence). V shed 4 bases and J shed 4 bases, with 13 bases lying between them.

The chain uses TRBV7-9 and TRBJ1-1; D call uncertain. There are 11 residues in the CDR3. V lost 2 bases, J lost 11 bases, and 9 bases lay in between. From germline, CDR1 is SEHNR and CDR2 FQNEAQ (reference sequence). CDR3 bases: TGTGCCAGCAGCTTAAGCTATCGGGCTTTCTTT. Amino acids: CASSLSYRAFF.

The CDR3 DNA is TGTGCCAGCAGCCCCGACAGCTTCTATGGCTACACCTTC. It encodes CASSPDSFYGYTF. This chain uses TRBV6-2 or TRBV6-3 with TRBJ1-2, with D possibly being TRBD1 (5 bases). V was clipped by 6 bases and J by 4 bases, with 12 bases between them. Per germline, CDR1 MNHEY and CDR2 SVGEGT. CDR3 size: 13 residues.

This clone showed up just once. CDR3 region: CASVQGCEAFF. In nucleotides, the CDR3 is TGTGCCAGCGTCCAGGGTTGTGAAGCTTTCTTT. The V and J genes are TRBV21-1 and TRBJ1-1; the table's D call, TRBD1, has no DNA check behind it. TRBV21-1 is an annotated pseudogene. The CDR3 is 11 residues long.

This clone came up once. This sequence joins TRBV5-4 and TRBJ2-3; 8 bases are shared with TRBD1. CDR3 size: 17 residues. V trimming: 4 bases; J trimming: 0 bases; junction bases outside the gene matches: 10. From germline, CDR1 is SGHNT and CDR2 YYREEE (reference sequence). CDR3 in amino acids: CASSRGTGASSTDTQYF. In DNA, the CDR3 is TGTGCCAGCAGCCGCGGGACAGGCGCATCTAGCACAGATACGCAGTATTTT.

The CDR3 here is CASRLTPSSYNEQFF. For the CDR3, the DNA is TGTGCCAGCAGATTGACCCCGAGCTCCTACAATGAGCAGTTCTTC. V and J are TRBV5-8 and TRBJ2-1; D is undetermined. Per germline, CDR1 SGHTS and CDR2 YDEGEE. The CDR3 runs 15 residues. The V gene lost 5 bases and the J gene lost 0 bases, with 12 bases spanning the gap.

The rearrangement links TRBV6-5 to TRBJ1-2; TRBD1 agrees at 7 bases. The CDR3 loop spans 13 amino acids. Germline lookup yields CDR1 MNHEY and CDR2 SVGAGI. J gave up 3 bases and V 7 bases, and 5 bases lay outside the gene matches. The CDR3 nucleotides are TGTGCCAGCACCGGGGACAGCTACTATGGCTACACCTTC. As protein: CASTGDSYYGYTF.

The CDR3 DNA is TGTGCCACCAGTGAAACAGGAGGAAACACCATATATTTT. Residues: CATSETGGNTIYF. The chain is built from TRBV24-1 and TRBJ1-3; TRBD1 is a possible D gene (5 bases). Germline-derived CDR1 and CDR2 are KGHDR and SFDVKD. The CDR3 is 13 residues long. The V and J ends lost 4 bases and 4 bases respectively, with 7 bases between them.

The chain is built from TRBV5-1 and TRBJ1-2; 7 bases align to TRBD1. The CDR3 has 14 residues. Germline V gene lookup returns CDR1 SGHRS and CDR2 YFSETQ. The J segment lost 5 bases and the V segment lost 4 bases, leaving 8 bases of the junction unmatched. The CDR3 nucleotides read TGCGCCAGCAGCCGACAGGGCGAAATTTATGGCTACACCTTC. Its translation is CASSRQGEIYGYTF.

V and J are TRBV29-1 and TRBJ1-2; D is unresolved. The V end was cut by 3 bases, the J end by 6 bases, with 14 bases between. Per the germline V gene, CDR1 is SQVTM and CDR2 is ANQGSEA. The CDR3 sequence is 13 residues long. In nucleotides, the CDR3 is TGCAGCGTTGAGGTTCCGAGGGAAGATGGCTACACCTTC. Translated, it gives CSVEVPREDGYTF.

The chain couples TRBV4-1 to TRBJ2-7; D possibly corresponds to TRBD2 (6 bases). The CDR3 contains 13 residues. Trimming stripped 1 base from V and 7 bases from J, with 11 bases between. Germline CDR1 MGHRA, CDR2 YSYEKL. Here the CDR3 DNA reads TGCGCCAGCAGCCAAGGGGGGACTCGTGAGCAGTACTTC. As protein: CASSQGGTREQYF.

In DNA form, the CDR3 reads TGCGCCAGCAGCTTGGGGCCCAGCGGGGGCGGGATTGAGCAGTTCTTC. It is translated as CASSLGPSGGGIEQFF. The chain uses TRBV5-1 and TRBJ2-1, with 8 bases lining up with TRBD2. The CDR3 contains 16 residues. The germline gives CDR1 SGHRS, CDR2 YFSETQ. V lost 0 bases, J lost 9 bases, and 11 bases stayed unmatched.

J is TRBJ1-2 and V is TRBV3-1 (or the pseudogene TRBV3-2), with 7 bases fitting TRBD1. Germline assignment: CDR1 LGHDT and CDR2 YNNKEL (reference sequence). The CDR3 is 14 residues long. Trimming took 4 bases from V and 8 from J; bases not matched to a gene: 10. For the CDR3, the DNA is TGTGCCAGCAGCCCTAGACAGGGTACCTTAGGCTACACCTTC. Translation gives CASSPRQGTLGYTF.

The rearrangement uses TRBV19 and TRBJ2-1, with 13 bases fitting TRBD2. The V gene's germline CDR1 is LNHDA and CDR2 SQIVND (reference sequence). V lost 4 bases to trimming and J lost 7 bases; unmatched junction nucleotides: 7. The CDR3 is 16 amino acids. As DNA, the CDR3 is TGTGCCAGTAGTAGAGAGACTAGCGGGGGGACAAATGAGCAGTTCTTC. Amino acid sequence: CASSRETSGGTNEQFF.